Below, 13 T cell receptor beta chains from the same sample are listed, as sequenced in a study of cytomegalovirus exposure and HLA in healthy donors. Primers: 60 Vbeta forward and 13 Jbeta reverse. The method was immunoSEQ multiplex PCR; TCRdb's version includes in-frame clones alone and lacks a portion of them. The profile covers about 190,000 clones, with over 60% appearing a single time and about 4.6% taken by the ten largest. The sample comprised PBMCs. The receptors originated from a young man in good health and CMV-seropositive.

This clone was observed a single time. The chain has TRBV13 and TRBJ2-7; 11 positions match TRBD2. The CDR3 consists of 19 residues. CDR1 and CDR2 (germline): PRHDT, FYEKMQ (reference sequence). With 2 bases clipped from V and 2 bases from J, the junction kept 14 bases outside the gene matches. The CDR3 nucleotides read TGTGCCAGCAGCTTAATCCCGGGACTAGCGGACTCCCACCCCTACGAGCAGTACTTC. It codes for CASSLIPGLADSHPYEQYF.

The V call is TRBV5-6, the J call TRBJ1-6; maybe TRBD1 (5 bases). Germline V lookup: CDR1 SGHDT, CDR2 YYEEEE. Trimming removed 4 bases from V and 2 bases from J, with 13 bases in between. CDR3 size: 16 residues. CDR3 in DNA: TGTGCCAGCAGCCCCGAAAGGGGAACCTATAATTCACCCCTCCACTTT. This translates into CASSPERGTYNSPLHF.

This clone appeared once. The gene calls are TRBV27 and TRBJ1-1, with TRBD1 as a possible D gene (5 bases). Germline lookup yields CDR1 MNHEY and CDR2 SMNVEV (reference sequence). V lost 2 bases to trimming and J lost 1 base, with 11 bases between them. CDR3 length equals 15 residues. CDR3 sequence: CASSLTYTGNTEAFF. CDR3 DNA sequence: TGTGCCAGCAGTTTAACCTATACAGGGAACACTGAAGCTTTCTTT.

This clone was observed a few times. This chain connects TRBV6-1 to TRBJ1-6; the D is unclear. This CDR3 region has 13 residues. V shed 6 bases and J shed 7 bases, with 10 bases lying between them. Germline assignment: CDR1 MNHNS and CDR2 SASEGT. The CDR3 bases are TGTGCCAGCAGCCCCACATTAAATTCACCCCTCCACTTT. It yields the protein CASSPTLNSPLHF.

V gene TRBV5-6 combines with J gene TRBJ1-3, with 9 positions matching TRBD1. V gave up 0 bases and J gave up 3 bases; unmatched junction bases: 7. The CDR3 covers 17 residues. CDR1 and CDR2 (germline): SGHDT, YYEEEE. The CDR3 protein is CASSLAMGQGNGNTIYF. The CDR3, as DNA: TGTGCCAGCAGCTTGGCTATGGGACAGGGAAATGGAAACACCATATATTTT.

The V gene is TRBV12-2, the J gene TRBJ2-2; TRBD2 is taken as the D call from the table, unchecked against the DNA. TRBV12-2 is shown as a pseudogene. The CDR3 extends over 18 amino acids. The CDR3 sequence is CASRWGRLAEPNTGELFF. DNA for the CDR3: TGTGCAAGTCGCTGGGGGAGACTAGCGGAGCCCAACACCGGGGAGCTGTTTTTT.

V and J are TRBV19 and TRBJ1-6, with a possible D match to TRBD1 (6 bases). The CDR3 sequence is 15 residues long. Germline CDR1 is LNHDA and CDR2 is SQIVND (reference sequence). Trimming removed 6 bases at V and 7 bases at J, with 16 bases between. CDR3 nucleotides: TGTGCCAGTAGCTCGGCAGGGGCACGGAATTCACCCCTCCACTTT. It translates to CASSSAGARNSPLHF.

The chain couples TRBV5-1 to TRBJ2-3; 11 bases map to TRBD2. Germline trimming cut 5 bases from V and 0 bases from J; bases unmatched to any gene: 5. Germline V CDR1 and CDR2: SGHRS, YFSETQ. The CDR3 runs to 16 residues. CDR3 region: CASRGLAASSTDTQYF. The CDR3 DNA follows: TGCGCCAGCAGGGGACTAGCGGCTTCTAGCACAGATACGCAGTATTTT.

This clone was found a few times. CDR3 nucleotides: TGTGCCAGCAGCTTAGCGGCGGGACTAGCGGGAGCAGATACGCAGTATTTT. The encoded protein is CASSLAAGLAGADTQYF. The chain combines TRBV11-3 with TRBJ2-3; 14 nucleotides agree with TRBD2. CDR1 and CDR2 (germline): SGHNT, YENEEA. J was trimmed by 4 bases and V by 1 base; bases with no gene match: 4. This CDR3 contains 17 residues. Combining the CDR3 with reference TRBV11-3 and TRBJ2-3 gives the whole variable domain EAGVVQSPRYKIIEKKQPVAFWCNPISGHNTLYWYLQNLGQGPELLIRYENEEAVDDSQLPKDRFSAERLKGVDSTLKIQPAELGDSAVYLCASSLAAGLAGADTQYFGPGTRLTVL.

V is TRBV19 and J is TRBJ1-2, with D possibly TRBD1 on 5 matching bases. Germline lookup yields CDR1 LNHDA and CDR2 SQIVND (reference sequence). V was clipped by 7 bases and J by 7 bases, with 13 bases between them. The CDR3 contains 12 residues. The CDR3 DNA follows: TGTGCCAGTACGATTGGGCAGGGTGGCTACACCTTC. Translation: CASTIGQGGYTF.

The rearrangement uses TRBV4-1 and TRBJ2-7; no definite D call. CDR3 length: 11 residues. Germline lookup yields CDR1 MGHRA and CDR2 YSYEKL. V shed 8 bases and J shed 2 bases, with 7 bases lying between them. CDR3 amino acids: CASSSAYEQYF. CDR3 DNA sequence: TGCGCCAGCTCGTCAGCCTACGAGCAGTACTTC.

This sequence joins TRBV6-4 and TRBJ2-5, with 11 bases fitting TRBD2. Germline trimming cut 0 bases from V and 1 base from J; bases unmatched to any gene: 13. The CDR3 consists of 20 residues. The germline CDR1 and CDR2 sequences are MRHNA and SNTAGT. CDR3 DNA sequence: TGTGCCAGCAGTGACTCCAAGACTAGCGGGACACGGATCCCCCAAGAGACCCAGTACTTC. Its protein is CASSDSKTSGTRIPQETQYF.

The chain is built from TRBV19 and TRBJ1-3, with no clear D. Germline CDR1 reads LNHDA; CDR2 reads SQIVND (reference sequence). Trimming cost V 10 bases and J 0 bases, with 10 bases left between them. This CDR3 has 13 amino acids. CDR3 loop: CATGEASGNTIYF. The CDR3 coding sequence is TGTGCCACCGGAGAAGCCTCTGGAAACACCATATATTTT. The whole variable domain, filled in from reference TRBV19 and TRBJ1-3, reads DGGITQSPKYLFRKEGQNVTLSCEQNLNHDAMYWYRQDPGQGLRLIYYSQIVNDFQKGDIAEGYSVSREKKESFPLTVTSAQKNPTAFYLCATGEASGNTIYFGEGSWLTVV.